The T cell receptor (beta chain) under discussion was sequenced for a study of shared clonotypes between healthy human individuals (dated by TCRdb to the early 2020s). The study in broad terms: A couple of women and a few men aged 18 to 49 years were included in the cohort. Per donor, three plates each were used for CD4 naive and CD4 memory, two for CD8 naive, and one for CD8 memory. To estimate repertoire size and how much clonotypes are shared between individuals, the study performed deep sequencing of blood TCR repertoires from about five healthy adults. To increase sequencing depth and limit assay-specific biases, different laboratories used diverse techniques to prepare libraries and sequence TCR repertoires. Per donor, leukapheresis produced somewhere between about 0.94 and 9.5 billion PBMCs. Overall study results and their limits: Naive subsets generally had larger estimated clonotype richness than memory subsets did. Sampling was limited to blood, and TCR repertoires in tissue likely differ from TCR repertoires in blood. Pairwise subsampling indicated that sequencing depth was expected to affect the degree of clonotype sharing among donors. Because the study included a small number of donors, the genetic and exposure-history diversity represented was limited. Across a handful of donors, around 5.4% of naive CD4, around 3.5% of naive CD8, 2% to 2.5% of memory CD4, and roughly 0.41% of memory CD8 clonotypes were shared. Compared with non-shared clonotypes, clonotypes shared by all four sorted-subset donors had higher generation probabilities. Even with the large sequencing depth, rarefaction of the sorted-subset datasets indicated that sequencing was incomplete.

At the junction V is shortened by 4 bases and J by 10 bases, with 14 bases in between. The germline V gene supplies CDR1 SNHLY and CDR2 FYNNEI. The CDR3 spans 14 residues, from the cysteine through the phenylalanine. Just CDR3 DNA is preserved here, 42 bases in frame from base 1. The donors were healthy, HIV-negative adults who had no recently reported acute infections or vaccinations. Every donor was a Caucasian adult living in Nashville, Tennessee, USA. CD4+ T cells were enriched by magnetic negative selection; naive cells were then positively selected on CD45RA, and the negative fraction formed the memory subset. After blood collection by leukapheresis, PBMCs were isolated using Ficoll-Histopaque density gradient centrifugation and then cryopreserved in the vapor phase of liquid nitrogen. Analytical flow cytometry was used to check the purity and quantity of every magnetically sorted T cell population. From each sorted fraction, genomic DNA was isolated and quantified by UV absorbance on a Nanodrop 2000c.

Turning to this clone: No cognate antigen has been identified for it. No much larger clone exists at a distance of one base, and base qualities are not known.

TCR CDR3 regions were amplified from genomic DNA by multiplex PCR using the deep immunoSEQ assay. For each cell subset, the extracted genomic DNA was distributed evenly across all wells of several immunoSEQ 96-well plates, and each plate served as one replicate. For sorted subsets, approximately 200 ng of genomic DNA, equivalent to roughly 33,000 T cell genomes, went into each replicate PCR. Purified libraries were quantified with a Qubit 3.0 fluorometer, sized on a Bioanalyzer 2100, and re-quantified with the KAPA Library Quantification kit. A separate single-read 150-cycle Illumina NextSeq 550 flow cell was used to sequence each immunoSEQ 96-well plate. Concerning the study's data processing: Because the immunoSEQ output included only junctional sequences and no quality scores, the filtering could not be the same as the filtering used for full-length reads. Sequences were annotated with PyIR, a Python wrapper for IgBLAST v1.9, using IMGT germline references to assign V/J genes and CDR3. Reads were removed for weak V/J assignments (E-value above 1e-6), missing CDR3, stop codons, out-of-frame junctions, or ambiguous translated residues. V3J clonotypes were defined as sequences sharing an identical inferred V gene, J gene, and CDR3 amino acid sequence. Percentage overlap between repertoires was calculated by dividing the number of shared unique clonotypes by the size of the smaller repertoire. Repertoire richness was assessed with RTK rarefaction, the Chao1 estimator, and Recon v2.1 estimates of unobserved clonotypes. Generation probabilities were computed with OLGA for all TCRbeta clonotypes obtained by the gDNA method from several donors. Not all clones reach the TCRdb copy of this immuneACCESS table, which keeps in-frame sequences only. Checked studies attribute under half of the gap to unresolved V genes and leave the rest unexplained. The D gene and trimming were derived from the DNA, and the V and J assignments and clone size from that table. The sample table holds about 980,000 clones, of which 76% were seen once. Together, the top ten hold about 1.5% of the sample.

This sequence was found in a man between 18 and 29 years old in good health. This receptor chain uses TRBV2 and TRBJ1-6, with a tentative D gene TRBD1 over 6 matching bases. Sequencing was done on a sample of memory CD4+ T cells sorted from blood. What this sample's cell subset or site label stands for: CD45RA-negative fraction. The sequence in DNA is TGTGCCAGCAGTGGGCAGGGGCTTTGGTCACCCCTCCACTTT. It is translated as CASSGQGLWSPLHF.